This entry lists 21 T cell receptor beta chains sequenced from one sample in a study of blood T cell repertoires in COVID-19 (dated by TCRdb to about 2020). Library prep was done by the immunoSEQ multiplex PCR assay. Sourced from immuneACCESS, this table was stored by TCRdb with only in-frame sequences that have V and J called. A share of the clones is absent; for the studies checked, an unresolved V gene accounts for under half, and the remainder has no known explanation. This sample is represented by about 160,000 clones; more than 60% of them were singletons. Roughly 8.6% of the sample comes from the top ten. Sequencing used peripheral blood. The receptors originated from a man in his sixties with acute or convalescent COVID-19.

This clone was seen only once. The chain uses TRBV24-1 and TRBJ2-2, with 10 bases that match TRBD1. CDR3 length equals 18 residues. Germline V lookup: CDR1 KGHDR, CDR2 SFDVKD. V gave up 3 bases and J gave up 3 bases; unmatched junction bases: 9. In DNA, the CDR3 is TGTGCCACCAGTGATATTCCCGGGACAGGGGTTGACACCGGGGAGCTGTTTTTT. Residues: CATSDIPGTGVDTGELFF.

The CDR3 region has the DNA TGTGCCAGCACTGTGACTGAGGATAGCAATCAGCCCCAGCATTTT. This encodes CASTVTEDSNQPQHF. The rearrangement joins TRBV2 to TRBJ1-5; D is unclear. Germline CDR1 is SNHLY and CDR2 is FYNNEI. The length of the CDR3 is 15 residues. Trimming cost V 7 bases and J 0 bases, with 13 bases left between them.

The chain has TRBV10-3 and TRBJ1-2, with 7 positions matching TRBD1. With 6 bases clipped from V and 5 bases from J, the junction kept 9 bases outside the gene matches. Germline-derived CDR1 and CDR2 are ENHRY and SYGVKD. The CDR3 consists of 14 residues. The CDR3 DNA reads as TGTGCCATCAGAGGGACAGCTATTGCTTATGGCTACACCTTC. This codes for CAIRGTAIAYGYTF.

The chain joins TRBV6-2 or TRBV6-3 to TRBJ1-2; D is perhaps TRBD1 (5 bases). The CDR3 contains 16 residues. CDR1 and CDR2 from the germline V gene are MNHEY and SVGEGT. The V end was cut by 4 bases, the J end by 0 bases, with 15 bases between. This CDR3 is CASSSGLLASNYGYTF. Here the CDR3 DNA reads TGTGCCAGCAGTTCGGGACTCTTAGCGTCTAACTATGGCTACACCTTC.

The chain is built from TRBV9 and TRBJ1-1; no firm D call. With 3 bases removed from V and 4 bases from J, the gap between germline ends came to 10 bases. Germline CDR1 and CDR2: SGDLS and YYNGEE. The CDR3 is 13 residues long. The chain's CDR3 is CASSADIGTEAFF. Written as DNA, the CDR3 is TGTGCCAGCAGCGCAGACATTGGCACTGAAGCTTTCTTT.

The rearrangement links TRBV7-8 to TRBJ2-7; TRBD1 might be the D (5 bases). Trimming stripped 8 bases from V and 2 bases from J, with 16 bases between. The CDR3 covers 14 residues. From germline, CDR1 is SGHVS and CDR2 FQNEAQ. As DNA, the CDR3 is TGTGCCAGCTTACTTACAGGTTCCGCCTACGAGCAGTACTTC. This sequence encodes CASLLTGSAYEQYF.

This rearrangement joins TRBV7-8 to TRBJ1-2, with D possibly matching TRBD1 (6 bases). Germline V lookup: CDR1 SGHVS, CDR2 FQNEAQ. V lost 4 bases, J lost 2 bases, and 23 bases lay in between. The CDR3 is 18 amino acids. In DNA form, the CDR3 reads TGTGCCAGCAGCTCTGGACAGATAACTACCTCCCACAACTATGGCTACACCTTC. This codes for CASSSGQITTSHNYGYTF.

CDR3 DNA: TGTGCCAGCAGGATCCAGGAGGAGCCCCAGCATTTT. Translation: CASRIQEEPQHF. The rearrangement links TRBV6-4 to TRBJ1-5; D is uncertain. CDR1 and CDR2 from the germline V gene are MRHNA and SNTAGT. The ends were cut back, 6 bases at V and 8 bases at J, with 11 bases in the middle. CDR3 length equals 12 residues.

This clone was seen a few times. This sequence joins TRBV9 and TRBJ1-6; no clear D gene. This CDR3 has 15 amino acids. V was shortened by 2 bases and J by 1 base, with 7 bases between the two germline ends. Germline CDR1 is SGDLS and CDR2 is YYNGEE. The CDR3 reads CASSVDGSYNSPLHF. The CDR3 nucleotides read TGTGCCAGCAGCGTTGACGGGTCCTATAATTCACCCCTCCACTTT. Using reference TRBV9 and TRBJ1-6 for the parts outside the CDR3, the full variable domain is DSGVTQTPKHLITATGQRVTLRCSPRSGDLSVYWYQQSLDQGLQFLIQYYNGEERAKGNILERFSAQQFPDLHSELNLSSLELGDSALYFCASSVDGSYNSPLHFGNGTRLTVT.

This clone came up once. The chain joins TRBV7-6 to TRBJ1-5, with 9 bases aligning to TRBD1. This CDR3 spans 14 amino acids. J gave up 10 bases and V 5 bases, and 9 bases lay outside the gene matches. Germline CDR1 is SGHVS and CDR2 is FNYEAQ. Here the CDR3 reads CASSTGGAWQPQHF. CDR3 coding DNA: TGTGCCAGCAGCACAGGGGGCGCGTGGCAACCCCAGCATTTT.

The V gene is TRBV4-3, the J gene TRBJ2-1, with 7 bases aligning to TRBD2. This CDR3 is 15 amino acids long. Germline CDR1 LGHNA, CDR2 YSLEER. The J segment lost 3 bases and the V segment lost 4 bases, leaving 6 bases of the junction unmatched. As DNA, the CDR3 is TGCGCCAGCAGCCTGTACACTAGCGACTACAATGAGCAGTTCTTC. Its translation: CASSLYTSDYNEQFF.

The rearrangement uses TRBV11-2 and TRBJ2-3; the match to TRBD2 covers 12 bases. CDR3 size: 17 residues. Germline V gene sequence: CDR1 SGHAT, CDR2 FQNNGV. The V and J ends lost 0 bases and 6 bases, in that order; junction bases with no gene match: 7. The CDR3 reads CASSLDLAGGPSDTQYF. The DNA of the CDR3 is TGTGCCAGCAGCTTAGATCTAGCGGGGGGGCCATCCGATACGCAGTATTTT.

The genes are TRBV9 and TRBJ1-5; tentative D call: TRBD1 (5 bases). With 4 bases removed from V and 3 bases from J, the gap between germline ends came to 8 bases. In germline, CDR1 is SGDLS, CDR2 YYNGEE. The CDR3 extends over 13 amino acids. CDR3 nucleotides: TGTGCCAGCAGCTCGGGGGACAATCAGCCCCAGCATTTT. Its translation is CASSSGDNQPQHF.

This clone was detected only once. This rearrangement joins TRBV27 to TRBJ2-3; TRBD1 agrees at 10 bases. Trimming removed 2 bases from V and 5 bases from J; junction bases left unmatched: 4. The CDR3 has 15 amino acids. The V gene's germline CDR1 is MNHEY and CDR2 SMNVEV (reference sequence). The CDR3 coding sequence is TGTGCCAGCAGTTTAAGGACAGGGGGGCAAGATACGCAGTATTTT. Protein sequence: CASSLRTGGQDTQYF.

Comment on this clone: One end of the junction fails to match germline, which may point to a read error. The chain couples TRBV11-2 to TRBJ2-3, with 10 bases lining up with TRBD1. The CDR3 runs 18 residues. CDR1 and CDR2 (germline): SGHAT, FQNNGV. The CDR3 DNA reads as TGTGCCAGCAGCTTTGATTCGGAGGGACAGGGGTTTTCAGACACGCAGTATTTT. It encodes CASSFDSEGQGFSDTQYF. Variable domain in full (rest from reference TRBV11-2 and TRBJ2-3): EAGVAQSPRYKIIEKRQSVAFWCNPISGHATLYWYQQILGQGPKLLIQFQNNGVVDDSQLPKDRFSAERLKGVDSTLKIQPAKLEDSAVYLCASSFDSEGQGFSDTQYFGPGTRLTVL.

Worth noting for this clone: Other DNA sequences in the same sample also yield this CDR3. The chain employs TRBV30 and TRBJ1-1; D remains ambiguous. Per the germline V gene, CDR1 is GTSNPN and CDR2 is SVGIG (reference sequence). There are 13 residues in the CDR3. The V and J ends lost 0 bases and 0 bases respectively, with 5 bases between them. The CDR3 protein is CAWSVLVNTEAFF. CDR3 bases: TGTGCCTGGAGTGTACTAGTGAACACTGAAGCTTTCTTT. The entire variable domain, with the rest obtained from reference TRBV30 and TRBJ1-1, is as follows: SQTIHQWPATLVQPVGSPLSLECTVEGTSNPNLYWYRQAAGRGLQLLFYSVGIGQISSEVPQNLSASRPQDRQFILSSKKLLLSDSGFYLCAWSVLVNTEAFFGQGTRLTVV.

This clone was seen more than once but under ten times. The chain links TRBV4-2 to TRBJ1-6; no clear D gene. The V end was cut by 2 bases, the J end by 8 bases, with 10 bases between. The CDR3 runs to 14 residues. Germline-derived CDR1 and CDR2 are LGHNA and YNFKEQ. The CDR3 here is CASSQLFRDSPLHF. The CDR3, as DNA: TGTGCCAGCAGCCAACTATTCCGGGATTCACCCCTCCACTTT.

The CDR3 DNA follows: TGTGCCAGCAGTGTAGGGGGGGTATTCAATCAGCCCCAGCATTTT. Residues: CASSVGGVFNQPQHF. This chain links TRBV2 with TRBJ1-5, with D perhaps TRBD1 (6 bases). Germline V CDR1 and CDR2: SNHLY, FYNNEI. This CDR3 is built from 15 residues. V lost 4 bases and J lost 3, with 13 bases in between.

The chain recombines TRBV5-6 with TRBJ1-2, with 10 bases fitting TRBD1. CDR1 and CDR2 from the germline V gene are SGHDT and YYEEEE. V shed 4 bases, J shed 3 bases, and the junction held 0 bases outside the gene matches. CDR3 length: 13 residues. CDR3 protein: CASSGQGDYGYTF. In nucleotides, the CDR3 is TGTGCCAGCAGCGGACAGGGGGACTATGGCTACACCTTC.

This clone turned up a few times. The J gene is TRBJ2-2, the V gene TRBV5-6; no reliable D call. This CDR3 spans 14 amino acids. V was cut by 1 base and J by 0 bases, with 4 bases left in between. Germline V CDR1 and CDR2: SGHDT, YYEEEE. CDR3 coding DNA: TGTGCCAGCAGCTTGCCCGCGAACACCGGGGAGCTGTTTTTT. Translated, it gives CASSLPANTGELFF.

This chain links TRBV9 with TRBJ2-3, with TRBD1 as a possible D gene (6 bases). V shed 4 bases and J shed 4 bases, with 19 bases lying between them. Germline-derived CDR1 and CDR2 are SGDLS and YYNGEE. The CDR3 totals 16 residues. In DNA form, the CDR3 reads TGTGCCAGCAGCCCAGACGGGACACCCGGTGCAGATACGCAGTATTTT. Translation: CASSPDGTPGADTQYF.